The entry below gives a single TCR beta chain sequence along with its context. Its antigen is undetermined. PCR employed 60 Vbeta and 13 Jbeta primers. This table comes from immunoSEQ multiplex PCR, and its TCRdb copy is limited to in-frame clones, with some not included. The repertoire holds about 120,000 clones, with roughly three fifths as singletons. The sample belongs to a study of cytomegalovirus exposure and HLA in healthy donors. Study-wide points: When analyzed later, a missense DCLRE1C variant was found to be linked to TCR beta V- and J-gene trimming.

Trimming cost V 2 bases and J 3 bases, with 12 bases left between them. This CDR3 is built from 15 residues. Germline lookup yields CDR1 SGHNT and CDR2 YYREEE (reference sequence). J is TRBJ1-3 and V is TRBV5-4; D gene unclear. The sequencing input was PBMCs. The clonotype was recovered from a man aged 40-49 years in good health and CMV-seropositive. CDR3 nucleotide sequence: TGTGCCAGCAGCTTTGGAGGGTTTGGTGGAAACACCATATATTTT. This translates into CASSFGGFGGNTIYF.